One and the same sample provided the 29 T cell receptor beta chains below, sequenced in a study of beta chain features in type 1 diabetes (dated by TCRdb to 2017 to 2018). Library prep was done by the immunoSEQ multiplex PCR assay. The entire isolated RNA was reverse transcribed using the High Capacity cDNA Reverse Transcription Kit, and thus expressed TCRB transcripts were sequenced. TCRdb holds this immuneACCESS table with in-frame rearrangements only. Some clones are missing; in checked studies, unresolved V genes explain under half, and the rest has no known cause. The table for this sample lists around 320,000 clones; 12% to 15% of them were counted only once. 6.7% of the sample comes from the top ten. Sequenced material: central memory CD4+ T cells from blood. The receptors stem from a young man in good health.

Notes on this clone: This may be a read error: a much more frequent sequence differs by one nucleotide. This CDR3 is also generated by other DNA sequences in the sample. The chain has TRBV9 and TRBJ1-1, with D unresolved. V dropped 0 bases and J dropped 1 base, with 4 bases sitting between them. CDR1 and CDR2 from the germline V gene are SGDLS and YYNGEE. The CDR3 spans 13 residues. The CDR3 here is CASSVGANTEAFF. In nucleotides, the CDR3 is TGTGCCAGCAGCGTAGGGGCGAACACTGAAGCTTTCTTT.

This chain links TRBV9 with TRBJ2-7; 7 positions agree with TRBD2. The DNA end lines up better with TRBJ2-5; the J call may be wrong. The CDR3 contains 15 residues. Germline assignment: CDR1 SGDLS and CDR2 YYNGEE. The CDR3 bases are TGTGCCAGCAGCGTAGCAACCGGGGGGCAAGAGACCCAGTACTTC. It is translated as CASSVATGGQETQYF.

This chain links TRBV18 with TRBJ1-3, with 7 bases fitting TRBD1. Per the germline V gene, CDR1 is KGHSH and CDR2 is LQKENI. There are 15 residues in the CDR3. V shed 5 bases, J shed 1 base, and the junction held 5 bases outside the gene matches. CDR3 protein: CASSSGTDSGNTIYF. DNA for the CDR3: TGTGCCAGCTCATCCGGGACAGATTCTGGAAACACCATATATTTT.

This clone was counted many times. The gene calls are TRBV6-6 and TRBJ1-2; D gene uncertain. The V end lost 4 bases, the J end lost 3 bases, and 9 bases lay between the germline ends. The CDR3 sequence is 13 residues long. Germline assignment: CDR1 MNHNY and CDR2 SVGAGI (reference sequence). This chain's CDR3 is CASSWTPDYGYTF. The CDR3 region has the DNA TGTGCCAGCAGTTGGACGCCCGACTATGGCTACACCTTC.

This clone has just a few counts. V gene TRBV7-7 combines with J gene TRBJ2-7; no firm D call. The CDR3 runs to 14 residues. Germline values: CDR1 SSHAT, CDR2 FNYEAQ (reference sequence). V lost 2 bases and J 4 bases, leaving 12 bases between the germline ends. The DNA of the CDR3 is TGTGCCAGCAGCTTAAGTGGTATTACGTACGAGCAGTACTTC. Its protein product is CASSLSGITYEQYF.

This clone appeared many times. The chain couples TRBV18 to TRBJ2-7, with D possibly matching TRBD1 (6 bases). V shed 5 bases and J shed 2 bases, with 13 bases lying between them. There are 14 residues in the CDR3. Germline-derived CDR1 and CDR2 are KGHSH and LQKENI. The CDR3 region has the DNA TGTGCCAGCTCAGGGGGCCAGGGTCCCTACGAGCAGTACGTC. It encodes CASSGGQGPYEQYV.

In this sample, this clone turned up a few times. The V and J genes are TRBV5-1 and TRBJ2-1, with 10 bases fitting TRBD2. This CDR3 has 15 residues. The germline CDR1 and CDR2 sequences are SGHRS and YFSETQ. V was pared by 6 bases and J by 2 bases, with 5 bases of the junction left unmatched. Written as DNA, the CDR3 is TGCGCCAGCACCTCTCTAGCGGGGGCCTACAATGAGCAGTTCTTC. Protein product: CASTSLAGAYNEQFF.

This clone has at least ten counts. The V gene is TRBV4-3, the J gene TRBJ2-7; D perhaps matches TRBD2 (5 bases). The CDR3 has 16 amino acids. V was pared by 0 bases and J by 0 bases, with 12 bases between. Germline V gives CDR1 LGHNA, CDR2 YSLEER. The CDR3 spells CASSQERASGSYEQYV. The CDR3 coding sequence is TGCGCCAGCAGCCAAGAGAGGGCCTCGGGCTCCTACGAGCAGTACGTC.

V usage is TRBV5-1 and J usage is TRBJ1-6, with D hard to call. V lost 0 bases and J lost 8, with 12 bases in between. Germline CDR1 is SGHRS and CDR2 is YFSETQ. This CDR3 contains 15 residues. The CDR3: CASSLVGGYDSPLHF. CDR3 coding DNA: TGCGCCAGCAGCTTGGTGGGAGGCTACGATTCACCCCTCCACTTT.

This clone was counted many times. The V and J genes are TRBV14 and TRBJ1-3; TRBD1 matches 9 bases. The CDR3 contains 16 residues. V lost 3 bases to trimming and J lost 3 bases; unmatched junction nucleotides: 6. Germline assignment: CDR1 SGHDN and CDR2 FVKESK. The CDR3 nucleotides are TGTGCCAGCAGCCAGCTCCGGGACAGGGTTGGAAACACCATATATTTT. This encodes CASSQLRDRVGNTIYF.

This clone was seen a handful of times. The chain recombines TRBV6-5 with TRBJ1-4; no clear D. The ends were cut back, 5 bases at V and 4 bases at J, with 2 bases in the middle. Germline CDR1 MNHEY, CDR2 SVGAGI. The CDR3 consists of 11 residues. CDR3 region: CASSGNEKLFF. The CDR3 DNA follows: TGTGCCAGCAGTGGTAATGAAAAACTGTTTTTT.

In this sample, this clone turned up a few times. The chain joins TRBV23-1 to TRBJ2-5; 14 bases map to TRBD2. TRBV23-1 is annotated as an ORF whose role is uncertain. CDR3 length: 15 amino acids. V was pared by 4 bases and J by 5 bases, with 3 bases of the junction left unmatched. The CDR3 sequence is CASSLGTSGGETQYF. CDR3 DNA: TGCGCCAGCAGTCTAGGGACTAGCGGGGGTGAGACCCAGTACTTC.

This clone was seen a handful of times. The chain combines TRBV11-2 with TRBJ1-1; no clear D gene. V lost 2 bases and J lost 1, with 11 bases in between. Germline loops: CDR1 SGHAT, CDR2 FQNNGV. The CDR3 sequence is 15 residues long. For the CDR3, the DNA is TGTGCCAGCAGCTTATTCGGACCTTGGAACACTGAAGCTTTCTTT. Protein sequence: CASSLFGPWNTEAFF.

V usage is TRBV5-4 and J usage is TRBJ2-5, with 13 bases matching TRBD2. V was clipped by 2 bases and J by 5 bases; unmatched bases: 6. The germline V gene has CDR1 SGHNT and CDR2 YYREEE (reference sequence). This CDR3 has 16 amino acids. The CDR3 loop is CASSLAGLAGVETQYF. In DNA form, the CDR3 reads TGTGCCAGCAGCTTAGCAGGACTAGCGGGAGTGGAGACCCAGTACTTC.

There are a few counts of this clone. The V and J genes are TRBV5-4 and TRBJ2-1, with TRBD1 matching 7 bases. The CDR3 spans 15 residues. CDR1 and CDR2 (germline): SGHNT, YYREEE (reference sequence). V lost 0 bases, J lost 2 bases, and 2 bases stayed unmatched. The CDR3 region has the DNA TGTGCCAGCAGCTTGGGACAGGGCCCCTACAATGAGCAGTTCTTC. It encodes CASSLGQGPYNEQFF. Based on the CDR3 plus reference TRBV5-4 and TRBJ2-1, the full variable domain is ETGVTQSPTHLIKTRGQQVTLRCSSQSGHNTVSWYQQALGQGPQFIFQYYREEENGRGNFPPRFSGLQFPNYSSELNVNALELDDSALYLCASSLGQGPYNEQFFGPGTRLTVL.

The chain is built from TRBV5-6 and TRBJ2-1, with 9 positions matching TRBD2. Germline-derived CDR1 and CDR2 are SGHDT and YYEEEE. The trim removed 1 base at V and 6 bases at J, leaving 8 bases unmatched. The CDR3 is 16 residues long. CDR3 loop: CASSLFFASGANEQFF. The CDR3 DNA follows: TGTGCCAGCAGCTTGTTTTTCGCTAGCGGGGCCAATGAGCAGTTCTTC.

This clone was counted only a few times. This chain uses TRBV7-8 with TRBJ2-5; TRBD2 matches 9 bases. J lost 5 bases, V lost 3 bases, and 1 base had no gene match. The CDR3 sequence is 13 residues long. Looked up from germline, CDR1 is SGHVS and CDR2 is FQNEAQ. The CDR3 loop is CASSFGLAETQYF. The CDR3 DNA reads TGTGCCAGCAGCTTCGGACTAGCGGAGACCCAGTACTTC.

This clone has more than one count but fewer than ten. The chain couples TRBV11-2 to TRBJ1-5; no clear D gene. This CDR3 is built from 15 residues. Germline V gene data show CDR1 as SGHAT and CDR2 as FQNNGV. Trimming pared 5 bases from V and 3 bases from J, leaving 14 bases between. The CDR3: CASSPAGGNNQPQHF. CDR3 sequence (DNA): TGTGCCAGCAGCCCCGCAGGAGGAAACAATCAGCCCCAGCATTTT. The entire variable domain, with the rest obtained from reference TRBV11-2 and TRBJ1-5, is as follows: EAGVAQSPRYKIIEKRQSVAFWCNPISGHATLYWYQQILGQGPKLLIQFQNNGVVDDSQLPKDRFSAERLKGVDSTLKIQPAKLEDSAVYLCASSPAGGNNQPQHFGDGTRLSIL.

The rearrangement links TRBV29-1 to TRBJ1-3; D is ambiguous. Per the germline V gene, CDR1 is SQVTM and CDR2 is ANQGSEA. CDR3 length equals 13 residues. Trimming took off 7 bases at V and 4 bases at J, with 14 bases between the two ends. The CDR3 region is CSGRSSAGNTIYF. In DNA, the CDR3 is TGCAGCGGGAGATCATCTGCCGGAAACACCATATATTTT.

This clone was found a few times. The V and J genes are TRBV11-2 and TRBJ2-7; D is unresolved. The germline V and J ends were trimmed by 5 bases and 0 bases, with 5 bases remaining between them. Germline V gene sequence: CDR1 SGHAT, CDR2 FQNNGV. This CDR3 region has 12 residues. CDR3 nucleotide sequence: TGTGCCAGCAGCCCTGACTCCTACGAGCAGTACGTC. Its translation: CASSPDSYEQYV.

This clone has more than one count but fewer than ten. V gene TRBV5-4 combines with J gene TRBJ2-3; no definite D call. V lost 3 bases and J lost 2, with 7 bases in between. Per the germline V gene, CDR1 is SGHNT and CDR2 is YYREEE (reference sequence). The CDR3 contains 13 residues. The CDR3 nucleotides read TGTGCCAGCAGCTCACGGAACACAGATACGCAGTATTTT. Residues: CASSSRNTDTQYF.

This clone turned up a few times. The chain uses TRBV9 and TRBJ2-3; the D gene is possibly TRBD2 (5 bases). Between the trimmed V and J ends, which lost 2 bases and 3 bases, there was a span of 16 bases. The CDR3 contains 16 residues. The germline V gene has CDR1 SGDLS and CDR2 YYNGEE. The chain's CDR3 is CASSVGRGSQTDTQYF. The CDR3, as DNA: TGTGCCAGCAGCGTGGGCCGGGGTTCTCAAACAGATACGCAGTATTTT.

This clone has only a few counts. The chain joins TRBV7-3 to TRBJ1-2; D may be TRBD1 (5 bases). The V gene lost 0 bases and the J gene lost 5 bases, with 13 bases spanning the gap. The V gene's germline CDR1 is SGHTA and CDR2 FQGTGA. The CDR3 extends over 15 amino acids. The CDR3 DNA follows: TGTGCCAGCAGCTTAACGGGCGGGACCAGATATGGCTACACCTTC. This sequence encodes CASSLTGGTRYGYTF. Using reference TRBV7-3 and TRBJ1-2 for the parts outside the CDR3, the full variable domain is GAGVSQTPSNKVTEKGKYVELRCDPISGHTALYWYRQSLGQGPEFLIYFQGTGAADDSGLPNDRFFAVRPEGSVSTLKIQRTERGDSAVYLCASSLTGGTRYGYTFGSGTRLTVV.

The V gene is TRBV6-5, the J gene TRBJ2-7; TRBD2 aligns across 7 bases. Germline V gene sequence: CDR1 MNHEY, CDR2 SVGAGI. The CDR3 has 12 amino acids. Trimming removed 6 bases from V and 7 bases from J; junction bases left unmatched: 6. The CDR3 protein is CASRGGTMEQYV. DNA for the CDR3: TGTGCCAGCAGGGGAGGGACTATGGAGCAGTACGTC.

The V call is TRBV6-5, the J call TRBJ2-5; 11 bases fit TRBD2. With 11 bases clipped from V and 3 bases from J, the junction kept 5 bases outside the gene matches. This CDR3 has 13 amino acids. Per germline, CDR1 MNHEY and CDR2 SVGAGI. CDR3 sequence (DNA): TGTGCCGCGAAGGGACTAGCGGAAGAGACCCAGTACTTC. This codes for CAAKGLAEETQYF.

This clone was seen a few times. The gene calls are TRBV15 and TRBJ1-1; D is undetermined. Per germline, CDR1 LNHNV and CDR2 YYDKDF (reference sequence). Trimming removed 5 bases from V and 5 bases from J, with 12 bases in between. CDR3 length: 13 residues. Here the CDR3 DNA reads TGTGCCACCAGCCCCGGGAAGTGGACTGAAGCTTTCTTT. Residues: CATSPGKWTEAFF. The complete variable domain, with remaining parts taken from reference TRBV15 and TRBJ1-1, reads DAMVIQNPRYQVTQFGKPVTLSCSQTLNHNVMYWYQQKSSQAPKLLFHYYDKDFNNEADTPDNFQSRRPNTSFCFLDIRSPGLGDTAMYLCATSPGKWTEAFFGQGTRLTVV.

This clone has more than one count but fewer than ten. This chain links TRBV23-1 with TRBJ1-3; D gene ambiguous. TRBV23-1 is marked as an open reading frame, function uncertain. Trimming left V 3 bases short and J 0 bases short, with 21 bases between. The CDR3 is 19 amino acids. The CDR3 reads CASSHGWASDLNSGNTIYF. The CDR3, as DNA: TGCGCCAGCAGTCACGGTTGGGCCAGCGACCTCAACTCTGGAAACACCATATATTTT.

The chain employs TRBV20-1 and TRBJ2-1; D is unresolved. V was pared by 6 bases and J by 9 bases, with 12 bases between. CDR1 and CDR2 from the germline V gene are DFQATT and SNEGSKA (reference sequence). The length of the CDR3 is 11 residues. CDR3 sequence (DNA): TGCAGTGCCGAATGGGGTACTGAGCAGTTCTTC. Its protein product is CSAEWGTEQFF.

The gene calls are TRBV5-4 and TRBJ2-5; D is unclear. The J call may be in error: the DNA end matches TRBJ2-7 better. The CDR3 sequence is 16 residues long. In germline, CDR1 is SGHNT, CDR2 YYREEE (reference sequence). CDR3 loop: CASSPVGPTGGYEQYF. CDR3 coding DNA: TGTGCCAGCAGCCCCGTTGGGCCTACCGGTGGATACGAGCAGTACTTC.